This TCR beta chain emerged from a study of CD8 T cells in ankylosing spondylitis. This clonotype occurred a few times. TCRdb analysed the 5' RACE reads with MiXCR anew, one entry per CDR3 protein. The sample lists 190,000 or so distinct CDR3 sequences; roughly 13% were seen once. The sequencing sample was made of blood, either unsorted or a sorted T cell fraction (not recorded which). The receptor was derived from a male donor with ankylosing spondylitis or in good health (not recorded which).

Here the CDR3 reads CASSSIRNTEAFF. The CDR3 DNA is TGTGCCAGCAGCTCAATAAGGAACACTGAAGCTTTCTTT. The chain employs TRBV7-9 and TRBJ1-1; D is ambiguous. This CDR3 contains 13 residues. CDR1 and CDR2 from the germline V gene are SEHNR and FQNEAQ (reference sequence). Trimming removed 4 bases from V and 1 base from J, with 7 bases in between.